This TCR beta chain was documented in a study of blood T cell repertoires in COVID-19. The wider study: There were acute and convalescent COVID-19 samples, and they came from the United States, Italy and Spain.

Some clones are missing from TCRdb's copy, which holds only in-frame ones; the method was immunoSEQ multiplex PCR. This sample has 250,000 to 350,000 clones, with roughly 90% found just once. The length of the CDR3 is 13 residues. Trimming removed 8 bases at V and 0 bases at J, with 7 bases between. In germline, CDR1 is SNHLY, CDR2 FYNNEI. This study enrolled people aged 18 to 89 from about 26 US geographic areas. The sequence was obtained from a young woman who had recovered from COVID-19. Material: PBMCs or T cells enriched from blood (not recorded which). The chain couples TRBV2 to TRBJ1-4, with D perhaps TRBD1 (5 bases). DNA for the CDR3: TGTGCCAGCTCGGGGGCAACTAATGAAAAACTGTTTTTT. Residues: CASSGATNEKLFF.